These 5 T cell receptor beta chains share one sample of origin, sequenced in a study of siplizumab effects on memory and regulatory T cells. Data came from immunoSEQ multiplex PCR; TCRdb stores just in-frame clones and leaves some out. The repertoire has about 100,000 clones, approximately 92% of them found once; the top ten carry 0.14% to 0.15%. Sequenced sample: CD4+ T cells sorted from blood. These receptors originate from a human donor in good health.

The rearrangement joins TRBV5-6 to TRBJ1-5; D not certain. V was shortened by 0 bases and J by 1 base, with 2 bases between the two germline ends. CDR1 is SGHDT, CDR2 YYEEEE, per germline. CDR3 length: 13 amino acids. The CDR3: CASSLGSNQPQHF. In DNA form, the CDR3 reads TGTGCCAGCAGCTTGGGAAGCAATCAGCCCCAGCATTTT.

The chain combines TRBV23-1 with TRBJ1-1; D unresolved. TRBV23-1 is recorded as an ORF, its role being uncertain. The CDR3 runs 13 residues. Trimming shortened V by 6 bases and J by 10 bases, and 18 bases separated the two germline ends. Here the CDR3 reads CASSPMWQRGAFF. The CDR3 nucleotides read TGCGCCAGCAGCCCTATGTGGCAACGGGGAGCTTTCTTT.

V and J are TRBV21-1 and TRBJ2-4; the table's D call of TRBD2 was not tested on the DNA. TRBV21-1 is a pseudogene segment. The CDR3 is 16 amino acids. The CDR3 spells CASSKSRLLAKNIQYF. CDR3 sequence (DNA): TGTGCCAGCAGCAAATCGAGACTACTAGCCAAAAACATTCAGTACTTC.

The genes are TRBV5-1 and TRBJ2-1; D call uncertain. The germline V gene encodes CDR1 SGHRS and CDR2 YFSETQ. The CDR3 is made up of 8 amino acids. V lost 9 bases and J lost 13, with 8 bases in between. The CDR3 DNA follows: TGCGCCAACCCCAACCAGTTCTTC. Translation gives CANPNQFF.

The chain couples TRBV15 to TRBJ1-2, with TRBD1 identical over 8 bases. The CDR3 loop spans 16 amino acids. From germline, CDR1 is LNHNV and CDR2 YYDKDF (reference sequence). V shed 4 bases, J shed 5 bases, and the junction held 12 bases outside the gene matches. The CDR3: CATSTRTGQDLYGYTF. The CDR3 DNA reads as TGTGCCACCAGCACAAGGACGGGACAGGATCTTTATGGCTACACCTTC. Full variable domain (rest looked up from reference TRBV15 and TRBJ1-2): DAMVIQNPRYQVTQFGKPVTLSCSQTLNHNVMYWYQQKSSQAPKLLFHYYDKDFNNEADTPDNFQSRRPNTSFCFLDIRSPGLGDTAMYLCATSTRTGQDLYGYTFGSGTRLTVV.